These 14 T cell receptor beta chains were all obtained from the same sample, sequenced in a study of blood T cells in healthy people across ages. With a J-beta primer mix and a sample-barcoded 5' primer, a second PCR ran about 7 to 12 cycles. TCRdb analysed the 5' RACE reads with MiXCR anew, one entry per CDR3 protein. The sample lists nearly 1 million distinct CDR3 sequences, roughly half occurring once. Sequencing used blood. The source is a woman aged 60 to 75 in good health.

In DNA, the CDR3 is TGCGCCAGCAGCCAAATAGCGGGAGCCTCCTACGAGCAGTACTTC. Its translation: CASSQIAGASYEQYF. The chain joins TRBV5-1 to TRBJ2-7, with TRBD2 matching over 9 bases. Germline trimming cut 4 bases from V and 0 bases from J; bases unmatched to any gene: 5. The V gene's germline CDR1 is SGHRS and CDR2 YFSETQ. The CDR3 totals 15 residues.

The DNA for the CDR3 is TGTGCCAGCAGCCCCGGCCACCGGGGGAGCTCCTACAATGAGCAGTTCTTC. Translation: CASSPGHRGSSYNEQFF. The chain carries TRBV3-1 and TRBJ2-1; tentative D call: TRBD2 (6 bases). CDR1 and CDR2 from the germline V gene are LGHDT and YNNKEL (reference sequence). This CDR3 comprises 17 residues. V lost 4 bases and J 0 bases, leaving 16 bases between the germline ends.

The chain couples TRBV24-1 to TRBJ2-1; 9 bases are shared with TRBD1. The germline gives CDR1 KGHDR, CDR2 SFDVKD. The CDR3 runs 17 residues. V trimming: 5 bases; J trimming: 4 bases; junction bases outside the gene matches: 11. The chain's CDR3 is CATSGTPGQGSYNEQFF. CDR3 bases: TGTGCCACCAGTGGCACCCCGGGACAGGGTTCTTACAATGAGCAGTTCTTC.

This clonotype has only a few counts. An end of the junction differs from the germline gene, which may be a read error. The chain has TRBV10-3 and TRBJ2-7, with 8 bases aligning to TRBD2. The CDR3 consists of 16 residues. Germline CDR1 ENHRY, CDR2 SYGVKD. CDR3 amino acids: CAISELPGLGRETQYF. CDR3 bases: TGTGCCATCAGTGAGTTACCGGGACTAGGGAGAGAGACCCAGTACTTT.

This CDR3 is CASRPDRTYNEQFF. The CDR3 DNA reads TGTGCCAGCAGACCCGACAGGACTTACAATGAGCAGTTCTTC. V usage is TRBV7-2 and J usage is TRBJ2-1; maybe TRBD1 (6 bases). Per germline, CDR1 SGHTA and CDR2 FQGNSA. The CDR3 covers 14 residues. Deletions cut 6 bases from V and 4 bases from J, with 13 bases between.

This clonotype was counted between two and nine times. The rearrangement links TRBV4-2 to TRBJ2-7; 8 positions match TRBD1. V lost 4 bases, J lost 0 bases, and 5 bases stayed unmatched. The CDR3 sequence is 15 residues long. Germline-derived CDR1 and CDR2 are LGHNA and YNFKEQ. CDR3 in amino acids: CASSPWDRSSYEQYF. The DNA for the CDR3 is TGTGCCAGCAGCCCCTGGGACAGGAGCTCCTACGAGCAGTACTTC.

At least ten counts were recorded for this clonotype. The V and J genes are TRBV7-2 and TRBJ1-1; D might be TRBD1 (6 bases). CDR1 is SGHTA and CDR2 is FQGNSA in the germline V gene. V gave up 4 bases and J gave up 0 bases, with 12 bases separating them. The CDR3 length is 15 residues. The CDR3 is CASSSGTYLNTEAFF. Written as DNA, the CDR3 is TGTGCCAGCAGCTCCGGGACATATCTGAACACTGAAGCTTTCTTT.

V usage is TRBV5-1 and J usage is TRBJ2-5; D perhaps matches TRBD1 (6 bases). This CDR3 comprises 13 residues. Germline V lookup: CDR1 SGHRS, CDR2 YFSETQ. V dropped 3 bases and J dropped 5 bases, with 11 bases sitting between them. This CDR3 is CASSSGHRETQYF. The CDR3 DNA reads TGCGCCAGCAGCTCGGGACACCGGGAGACCCAGTACTTC.

The V and J genes are TRBV5-5 and TRBJ1-1; D may be TRBD1 (6 bases). Between the trimmed V and J ends, which lost 4 bases and 6 bases, there was a span of 16 bases. Germline-derived CDR1 and CDR2 are SGHKS and YYEKEE (reference sequence). The CDR3 has 14 residues. In DNA, the CDR3 is TGTGCCAGCAGCCAACCCAGGGGTTCTCCTGAAGCTTTCTTT. It codes for CASSQPRGSPEAFF.

This clonotype was recorded only once. This sequence joins TRBV5-1 and TRBJ1-3; TRBD1 matches 7 bases. CDR1 and CDR2 (germline): SGHRS, YFSETQ. Trimming took 3 bases from V and 0 from J; bases not matched to a gene: 3. The CDR3 extends over 15 amino acids. The CDR3 here is CASSWTGDSGNTIYF. CDR3 sequence (DNA): TGCGCCAGCAGCTGGACAGGCGACTCTGGAAACACCATATATTTT.

The table lists this clonotype with a few counts. The rearrangement uses TRBV20-1 and TRBJ2-3; 12 nucleotides line up with TRBD2. V dropped 7 bases and J dropped 6; count of bases not matched to a gene: 5. CDR3 length equals 13 residues. CDR1 is DFQATT and CDR2 is SNEGSKA in the germline V gene (reference sequence). The CDR3, as DNA: TGCAGTGTCAGACTAGCGGGAGTGGATACGCAGTATTTT. As protein: CSVRLAGVDTQYF.

This clonotype was found a few times. The V and J genes are TRBV4-1 and TRBJ1-1; no firm D call. This CDR3 has 16 amino acids. Germline V gives CDR1 MGHRA, CDR2 YSYEKL. The V and J ends lost 3 bases and 1 base respectively, with 15 bases between them. The CDR3 protein is CASSQDFGRPNTEAFF. The CDR3 bases are TGCGCCAGCAGCCAGGATTTCGGACGGCCGAACACTGAAGCTTTCTTT.

The chain couples TRBV6-1 to TRBJ2-7; TRBD2 aligns across 10 bases. The CDR3 is 18 residues long. The junction had 16 bases not matched to a gene; V was cut back by 5 bases and J by 3 bases. Germline CDR1 MNHNS, CDR2 SASEGT. In DNA, the CDR3 is TGTGCCAGCAGTAGCGGGAGGGTTCGATTCCAGGTCGGCTACGAGCAGTACGTC. Its translation: CASSSGRVRFQVGYEQYV.

This clonotype was detected many times. This chain uses TRBV20-1 with TRBJ1-5, with a possible D match to TRBD1 (5 bases). The germline gives CDR1 DFQATT, CDR2 SNEGSKA (reference sequence). V gave up 1 base and J gave up 7 bases, with 8 bases separating them. The CDR3 totals 12 residues. CDR3 amino acids: CSARAGNQPQHF. In DNA form, the CDR3 reads TGCAGTGCTAGAGCAGGGAACCAGCCCCAGCATTTT.